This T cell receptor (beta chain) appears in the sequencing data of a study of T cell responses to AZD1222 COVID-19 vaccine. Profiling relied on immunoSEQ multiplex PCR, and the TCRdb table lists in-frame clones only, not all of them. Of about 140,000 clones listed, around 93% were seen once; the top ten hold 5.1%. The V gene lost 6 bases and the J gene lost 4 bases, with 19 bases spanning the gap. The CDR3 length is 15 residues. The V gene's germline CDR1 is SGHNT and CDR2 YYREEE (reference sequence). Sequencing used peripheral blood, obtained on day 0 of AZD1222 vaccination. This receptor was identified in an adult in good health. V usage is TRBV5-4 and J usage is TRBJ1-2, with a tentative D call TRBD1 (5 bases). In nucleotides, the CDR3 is TGTGCCAGCACCTCACCCGACAGACCCAGCTATGGCTACACCTTC. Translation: CASTSPDRPSYGYTF.